The 13 T cell receptor beta chains listed next were all sequenced from one sample in a study of Graves' ophthalmopathy and Graves' hyperthyroidism (dated by TCRdb to 2016 to 2019). Sequencing relied on an Illumina HiSeq 2000. For repertoire sequencing, the TCR beta CDR3 regions were amplified from RNA transcripts. HTBI primers and the Qiagen OneStep RT-PCR kit were used in a first-round RT-PCR, which was followed by a second-round multiplex PCR, size selection and purification. TCRdb passed the public sequencing reads through fastp at Q25 and MiXCR, retaining productive beta sequences. Every CDR3 protein is listed once, alongside the most common genes and DNA of its rows. In all, the sample holds around 1.1 million distinct CDR3 sequences, and about two fifths of those were seen once. 11% of the sample comes from the top ten. Sequenced input: peripheral blood or thyroid tissue (not recorded which). The receptor set was obtained from an adult man with Graves' hyperthyroidism.

This clonotype was seen at least ten times. The chain recombines TRBV29-1 with TRBJ2-7; possible D gene TRBD2, 6 bases. The CDR3 contains 13 residues. Trimming cost V 5 bases and J 2 bases, with 13 bases left between them. Germline CDR1 SQVTM, CDR2 ANQGSEA. In DNA, the CDR3 is TGCAGCGTTTTGGGAGGAAAAACCTACGAGCAGTACTTC. It translates to CSVLGGKTYEQYF.

For this clonotype: The junction differs from germline at one of its ends, possibly a read error. The chain has TRBV10-2 and TRBJ1-5; 7 bases fit TRBD1. From germline, CDR1 is WSHSY and CDR2 SAAADI. The length of the CDR3 is 19 residues. The chain's CDR3 is CASSYSIGRDSISNQPQHF. DNA for the CDR3: TGTGCCAGCAGTTACTCGATAGGAAGGGACAGCATTAGCAATCAGCCCCAGCATTTT.

The CDR3 sequence: CASKLGAIQAGTEAFF. CDR3 DNA sequence: TGTGCCAGCAAGTTAGGGGCCATCCAGGCGGGCACTGAAGCTTTCTTT. The chain couples TRBV6-1 to TRBJ1-1; weak D call: TRBD1 (5 bases). The V end was cut by 7 bases, the J end by 4 bases, with 22 bases between. The V gene's germline CDR1 is MNHNS and CDR2 SASEGT. The CDR3 is made up of 16 amino acids.

This clonotype was observed at least ten times. One junction end disagrees with the germline gene, perhaps due to a read error. J is TRBJ1-1 and V is TRBV20-1; D unclear. Germline assignment: CDR1 DFQATT and CDR2 SNEGSKA (reference sequence). The CDR3 covers 11 residues. CDR3 region: CSARPNPEAFF. The CDR3 nucleotides are TGCAGTGCAAGACCGAACCCTGAAGCTTTCTTT.

This chain connects TRBV10-3 to TRBJ1-4; possible D gene TRBD1, 5 bases. The CDR3 has 16 amino acids. The V end lost 8 bases, the J end lost 4 bases, and 20 bases lay between the germline ends. Germline CDR1 reads ENHRY; CDR2 reads SYGVKD. The CDR3 DNA sequence: TGTGCCATCCAAAGACCAGGAACCGGGGGTAATGAAAAACTGTTTTTT. It translates to CAIQRPGTGGNEKLFF.

In this sample, this clonotype turned up many times. The CDR3 bases are TGCGCCAGCAGCCACCAACAGGCCGCGCATTCACCCCTCCACTTT. Protein product: CASSHQQAAHSPLHF. The chain is built from TRBV4-1 and TRBJ1-6, with D tentatively TRBD1 (5 bases). V was clipped by 3 bases and J by 8 bases, with 14 bases between them. Germline V gene lookup returns CDR1 MGHRA and CDR2 YSYEKL. The CDR3 totals 15 residues.

This clonotype was counted at least ten times. The chain combines TRBV20-1 with TRBJ1-5; TRBD1 agrees at 7 bases. V shed 3 bases and J 3 bases; nucleotides not matched to a gene: 5. This CDR3 contains 14 residues. Looked up from germline, CDR1 is DFQATT and CDR2 is SNEGSKA (reference sequence). CDR3 sequence (DNA): TGCAGTGCTAGGGCAGGGGGGAACAATCAGCCCCAGCATTTT. Translation gives CSARAGGNNQPQHF.

This chain links TRBV10-3 with TRBJ1-1; perhaps TRBD1 as D (6 bases). Germline CDR1 is ENHRY and CDR2 is SYGVKD. The CDR3 sequence is 16 residues long. The ends were cut back, 8 bases at V and 0 bases at J, with 19 bases in the middle. In DNA, the CDR3 is TGTGCCATCGGATCGGGGCAGGGGACGTTGAACACTGAAGCTTTCTTT. Encoded protein: CAIGSGQGTLNTEAFF.

V is TRBV11-1 and J is TRBJ2-1, with TRBD2 identical over 11 bases. CDR1 is SGHAT, CDR2 FQDESV, per germline (reference sequence). The CDR3 is 15 residues long. Trimming at V came to 5 bases and at J to 3 bases, leaving 3 bases not matched to a gene. CDR3 in DNA: TGTGCCAGCAGCCAGGGACTAGCGGACTACAATGAGCAGTTCTTC. Translated: CASSQGLADYNEQFF.

To note about this clonotype: Possible read error: a much larger clone is one base away. The rearrangement links TRBV9 to TRBJ2-2, with a tentative D call TRBD2 (5 bases). The CDR3 consists of 13 residues. Per germline, CDR1 SGDLS and CDR2 YYNGEE. CDR3 amino acids: CASSVVITGKLFF. The CDR3 DNA reads TGTGCCAGCAGCGTAGTTATCACCGGGAAGCTGTTTTTT. Filled out from reference TRBV9 and TRBJ2-2, the complete variable domain reads DSGVTQTPKHLITATGQRVTLRCSPRSGDLSVYWYQQSLDQGLQFLIQYYNGEERAKGNILERFSAQQFPDLHSELNLSSLELGDSALYFCASSVVITGKLFFGEGSRLTVL.

This clonotype was seen at least ten times. The gene calls are TRBV7-2 and TRBJ1-6; TRBD1 might be the D (5 bases). Per germline, CDR1 SGHTA and CDR2 FQGNSA. V was cut by 1 base and J by 9 bases, with 19 bases left in between. The CDR3 loop spans 17 amino acids. CDR3 protein: CASSLVGTAAFVSPLHF. Written as DNA, the CDR3 is TGTGCCAGCAGCTTAGTAGGGACTGCGGCCTTTGTTTCACCCCTCCACTTT. The full variable domain, completed using reference TRBV7-2 and TRBJ1-6, is GAGVSQSPSNKVTEKGKDVELRCDPISGHTALYWYRQSLGQGLEFLIYFQGNSAPDKSGLPSDRFSAERTGGSVSTLTIQRTQQEDSAVYLCASSLVGTAAFVSPLHFGNGTRLTVT.

This clonotype was seen only a few times. The chain carries TRBV6-5 and TRBJ2-5; 11 positions agree with TRBD2. Germline values: CDR1 MNHEY, CDR2 SVGAGI. V trimming: 5 bases; J trimming: 5 bases; junction bases outside the gene matches: 7. This CDR3 comprises 15 residues. CDR3 protein: CASSELAGARETQYF. The CDR3 DNA follows: TGTGCCAGCAGTGAACTAGCGGGAGCTCGGGAGACCCAGTACTTC.

This clonotype was counted many times. The chain employs TRBV6-5 and TRBJ1-1; D unresolved. Trimming stripped 1 base from V and 12 bases from J, with 15 bases between. The CDR3 loop spans 13 amino acids. Germline CDR1 MNHEY, CDR2 SVGAGI. CDR3 nucleotides: TGTGCCAGCAGTTACTATCGGGGATCCGGGACTTTCTTT. This translates into CASSYYRGSGTFF.